This entry lists 16 T cell receptor beta chains sequenced from one sample in a study of Ad26.COV2.S vaccination and SARS-CoV-2 variants (dated by TCRdb to 2020 to 2022). The treatment or condition label of this sample denotes: about 20 received Ad26.COV2.S at low or high dose, single or two shots; about 5 received placebo; per-sample allocation not given. For vaccine and placebo recipients, the sequenced repertoires came from samples collected on day 63 after the first injection. Receptors were amplified or captured by the immunoSEQ multiplex PCR assay. Imported from immuneACCESS, the table was reduced by TCRdb to in-frame sequences with V and J called. These copies leave out some clones; in studies compared against another copy, an unresolved V gene accounts for under half, and the cause of the remainder is not known. Here the sample has 510,000 or so clones; around 85% occur a single time. The top ten clonotypes cover 9.5% to 15% of the sample.

The sequencing used peripheral blood, collected in a trial of Ad26.COV2.S vaccine versus placebo. The receptor source for this set is a person aged 18-60 years who received the Ad26.COV2.S COVID-19 vaccine or a placebo.

The rearrangement links TRBV30 to TRBJ1-3; a weak D match, TRBD1 (5 bases). This CDR3 spans 14 amino acids. Between the trimmed V and J ends, which lost 2 bases and 3 bases, there was a span of 11 bases. Germline V CDR1 and CDR2: GTSNPN, SVGIG (reference sequence). For the CDR3, the DNA is TGTGCCTGGAGTAACTCCGGGGGTGGAAACACCATATATTTT. This gives the protein CAWSNSGGGNTIYF.

This sequence joins TRBV10-3 and TRBJ2-3; D unresolved. CDR1 and CDR2 (germline): ENHRY, SYGVKD. This CDR3 has 12 residues. Between the trimmed V and J ends, which lost 6 bases and 0 bases, there was a span of 4 bases. The CDR3 reads CAIRKSTDTQYF. As DNA, the CDR3 is TGTGCCATCAGAAAAAGCACAGATACGCAGTATTTT.

In its sample, this clone was seen once. CDR3: CASSAHGTVETQYF. As DNA, the CDR3 is TGTGCCAGCAGCGCCCACGGGACAGTAGAGACCCAGTACTTC. The chain is built from TRBV9 and TRBJ2-5; 7 bases align to TRBD1. This CDR3 is 14 amino acids long. Germline CDR1 is SGDLS and CDR2 is YYNGEE. Trimming took 3 bases from V and 4 from J; bases not matched to a gene: 6.

The V and J genes are TRBV5-6 and TRBJ1-5; D remains unclear. Per the germline V gene, CDR1 is SGHDT and CDR2 is YYEEEE. The ends were cut back, 0 bases at V and 0 bases at J, with 7 bases in the middle. This CDR3 is built from 15 residues. CDR3 amino acids: CASSLGPYSNQPQHF. CDR3 nucleotide sequence: TGTGCCAGCAGCTTGGGCCCCTATAGCAATCAGCCCCAGCATTTT.

The chain has TRBV27 and TRBJ2-3; 8 positions agree with TRBD2. V shed 3 bases, J shed 6 bases, and the junction held 8 bases outside the gene matches. The CDR3 spans 15 residues. The germline gives CDR1 MNHEY, CDR2 SMNVEV (reference sequence). CDR3 sequence (DNA): TGTGCCAGCAGTTTGTCCGGGACTAGGGGCGATACGCAGTATTTT. Protein product: CASSLSGTRGDTQYF.

The V call is TRBV18, the J call TRBJ1-1; D is ambiguous. Germline assignment: CDR1 KGHSH and CDR2 LQKENI. CDR3 length equals 13 residues. V lost 4 bases to trimming and J lost 1 base, with 7 bases between them. The CDR3 DNA follows: TGTGCCAGCTCACGGGCAGGGAACACTGAAGCTTTCTTT. This translates into CASSRAGNTEAFF.

The chain uses TRBV9 and TRBJ1-1, with 8 bases that match TRBD1. Germline V gene sequence: CDR1 SGDLS, CDR2 YYNGEE. The V gene end was trimmed by 0 bases and the J gene end by 1 base; junction bases not matched to a gene: 2. The length of the CDR3 is 15 residues. The CDR3 loop is CASSVGTGPNTEAFF. CDR3 in DNA: TGTGCCAGCAGCGTAGGGACAGGGCCGAACACTGAAGCTTTCTTT.

J is TRBJ2-1 and V is TRBV5-5, with a weak D call TRBD2 (5 bases). The length of the CDR3 is 14 residues. V was shortened by 2 bases and J by 2 bases, with 8 bases between the two germline ends. Per the germline V gene, CDR1 is SGHKS and CDR2 is YYEKEE (reference sequence). CDR3 coding DNA: TGTGCCAGCAGCTTACGGGAAGCCTACAATGAGCAGTTCTTC. It translates to CASSLREAYNEQFF.

On this clone: Because the CDR3's place on the DNA is in doubt, the DNA is left out and the CDR3 is given as listed by TCRdb. V is TRBV28 and J is TRBJ1-2. The germline V gene has CDR1 MDHEN and CDR2 SYDVKM. The CDR3 is 15 amino acids in total, end residues counted. The CDR3 reads CASSSSGSRIYGYTF.

This clone has a single count. V and J are TRBV7-2 and TRBJ2-5; D not certain. Trimming removed 2 bases from V and 1 base from J, with 5 bases in between. Germline assignment: CDR1 SGHTA and CDR2 FQGNSA. The CDR3 sequence is 13 residues long. In DNA, the CDR3 is TGTGCCAGCAGCTTACACCTCCAAGAGACCCAGTACTTC. This encodes CASSLHLQETQYF.

The chain has TRBV6-2 or TRBV6-3 and TRBJ1-1, with 7 bases identical to TRBD1. J gave up 1 base and V 2 bases, and 10 bases lay outside the gene matches. The CDR3 has 17 residues. Germline CDR1 is MNHEY and CDR2 is SVGEGT. CDR3: CASSYPNRGAKNTEAFF. The CDR3 DNA is TGTGCCAGCAGTTACCCCAACAGGGGCGCTAAGAACACTGAAGCTTTCTTT.

The chain joins TRBV7-2 to TRBJ1-6; a possible D gene is TRBD1 (5 bases). Germline V gives CDR1 SGHTA, CDR2 FQGNSA. V gave up 7 bases and J gave up 8 bases, with 15 bases separating them. The CDR3 is 14 residues long. For the CDR3, the DNA is TGTGCCAGCAACTACGGGGGGACCGATTCACCCCTCCACTTT. Its translation is CASNYGGTDSPLHF. Full variable domain (remainder filled in from reference TRBV7-2 and TRBJ1-6): GAGVSQSPSNKVTEKGKDVELRCDPISGHTALYWYRQSLGQGLEFLIYFQGNSAPDKSGLPSDRFSAERTGGSVSTLTIQRTQQEDSAVYLCASNYGGTDSPLHFGNGTRLTVT.

The chain uses TRBV5-1 and TRBJ2-7; no reliable D call. The germline gives CDR1 SGHRS, CDR2 YFSETQ. The CDR3 runs to 13 residues. V was cut by 0 bases and J by 5 bases, with 9 bases left in between. The CDR3 sequence is CASSLAGQHEQYF. CDR3 DNA: TGCGCCAGCAGCTTGGCTGGGCAGCACGAGCAGTACTTC.

The chain employs TRBV11-2 and TRBJ2-7; D unclear. With 5 bases removed from V and 0 bases from J, the gap between germline ends came to 11 bases. The CDR3 is made up of 14 amino acids. In germline, CDR1 is SGHAT, CDR2 FQNNGV. CDR3 sequence: CASSPGVRSYEQYF. CDR3 sequence (DNA): TGTGCCAGCAGCCCCGGAGTCCGCTCCTACGAGCAGTACTTC. Full variable domain (missing parts from reference TRBV11-2 and TRBJ2-7): EAGVAQSPRYKIIEKRQSVAFWCNPISGHATLYWYQQILGQGPKLLIQFQNNGVVDDSQLPKDRFSAERLKGVDSTLKIQPAKLEDSAVYLCASSPGVRSYEQYFGPGTRLTVT.

V usage is TRBV30 and J usage is TRBJ1-5, with 11 bases lining up with TRBD1. This CDR3 is 13 amino acids long. CDR1 and CDR2 (germline): GTSNPN, SVGIG (reference sequence). The junction had 2 bases not matched to a gene; V was cut back by 5 bases and J by 5 bases. The DNA of the CDR3 is TGTGCCTGGGGGGACAGGGGGGATCAGCCCCAGCATTTT. It translates to CAWGDRGDQPQHF.

V gene TRBV6-5 combines with J gene TRBJ1-2, with D maybe TRBD1 (6 bases). This CDR3 is built from 15 residues. Between the trimmed V and J ends, which lost 7 bases and 7 bases, there was a span of 22 bases. The germline V gene encodes CDR1 MNHEY and CDR2 SVGAGI. The CDR3 region is CASKNEGGRGGGYTF. The CDR3 region has the DNA TGTGCCAGCAAAAACGAGGGGGGCAGGGGCGGTGGCTACACCTTC.